This T cell receptor (beta chain) was obtained from a study of blood T cells in healthy people across ages. Primers used in a second PCR of about 6 to 11 cycles were a sample-barcoded 5' primer and a J-beta primer mix. Through a template-switch adaptor with 12 random nucleotides, each cDNA molecule received a tag. Via MiXCR, TCRdb re-called the 5' RACE reads, giving one row per CDR3 protein. Of 2 million or so distinct CDR3 sequences in the sample, approximately 50% were seen once. As for this clonotype: Its antigen is not known.

Study-wide results and caveats: PBMCs that were unsorted prevented a conclusive naive versus antigen-experienced comparison.

Germline V gives CDR1 SGDLS, CDR2 YYNGEE. V shed 3 bases and J 0 bases; nucleotides not matched to a gene: 6. This CDR3 is built from 17 residues. This sequence originates from a woman between 40 and 50 years old in good health. Sequences were obtained from blood. The chain links TRBV9 to TRBJ1-1, with 12 nucleotides matching TRBD1. The CDR3 sequence is CASSEGDRGLLNTEAFF. As DNA, the CDR3 is TGTGCCAGCAGCGAGGGGGACAGGGGGCTACTGAACACTGAAGCTTTCTTT. The complete variable domain, with remaining parts taken from reference TRBV9 and TRBJ1-1, reads DSGVTQTPKHLITATGQRVTLRCSPRSGDLSVYWYQQSLDQGLQFLIQYYNGEERAKGNILERFSAQQFPDLHSELNLSSLELGDSALYFCASSEGDRGLLNTEAFFGQGTRLTVV.